Below are 28 T cell receptor beta chains sequenced from a single sample in a study of regulatory T cells in long-lasting Graves disease. Time point in this sample: newly diagnosed GD, antithyroid drugs for less than 3 months. RNA from PBMCs was the source of the TCR library. Building of the TCR beta libraries involved iRepertoire HTBI primers and Arm-PCR of CDR3 regions. MiXCR, applied by TCRdb to the multiplex PCR reads, yields one record per CDR3 protein. The sample has about 530,000 distinct CDR3 sequences, more than 15% seen once. Separately, the same data were catalogued under a study of T cells in Graves' hyperthyroidism and ophthalmopathy.

The sample in question was peripheral blood mononuclear cells (PBMCs), obtained at new diagnosis, from a patient treated with antithyroid drugs. The receptors derive from a woman aged 40 to 65 with Graves disease.

In the case of this clonotype: An end of the junction does not agree with germline; a read error may underlie this. This chain uses TRBV12-3 or TRBV12-4 with TRBJ2-2; D ambiguous. This CDR3 has 14 residues. CDR3 region: CASGLESFSGELFF. In DNA form, the CDR3 reads TGTGCCAGCGGTTTAGAGAGCTTCTCCGGGGAGCTGTTTTTT.

This chain's CDR3 is CASSIDRGTGEQYF. The DNA for the CDR3 is TGTGCCAGTAGTATCGACAGGGGGACGGGCGAGCAGTACTTC. The chain combines TRBV19 with TRBJ2-7, with 9 bases identical to TRBD1. CDR1 LNHDA and CDR2 SQIVND come from the germline V gene (reference sequence). This CDR3 is 14 amino acids long. J gave up 6 bases and V 3 bases, and 6 bases lay outside the gene matches. Combining the CDR3 with reference TRBV19 and TRBJ2-7 gives the whole variable domain DGGITQSPKYLFRKEGQNVTLSCEQNLNHDAMYWYRQDPGQGLRLIYYSQIVNDFQKGDIAEGYSVSREKKESFPLTVTSAQKNPTAFYLCASSIDRGTGEQYFGPGTRLTVT.

In this sample, this clonotype turned up a few times. The CDR3 DNA reads as TGTGCCAGCAGCCGCGGTTCCTCTGGGGCCAACGTCCTGACTTTC. Translated, it gives CASSRGSSGANVLTF. The chain carries TRBV5-8 and TRBJ2-6; no firm D call. CDR3 length: 15 amino acids. The ends were cut back, 4 bases at V and 0 bases at J, with 8 bases in the middle. Germline lookup yields CDR1 SGHTS and CDR2 YDEGEE.

This clonotype was found a few times. The chain combines TRBV2 with TRBJ1-4; D is perhaps TRBD1 (6 bases). V gave up 0 bases and J gave up 2 bases, with 19 bases separating them. CDR1 is SNHLY, CDR2 FYNNEI, per germline. The CDR3 consists of 19 residues. In nucleotides, the CDR3 is TGTGCCAGCAGTGAAGCGCTTCGGGGGGCCTTACCGACTAATGAAAAACTGTTTTTT. Its translation is CASSEALRGALPTNEKLFF.

The table lists this clonotype with many counts. This rearrangement joins TRBV20-1 to TRBJ2-7, with TRBD1 identical over 8 bases. With V trimmed by 3 bases and J by 3 bases, 4 bases remained unmatched. CDR3 size: 13 residues. Germline CDR1 reads DFQATT; CDR2 reads SNEGSKA (reference sequence). This CDR3 reads CSASPDRGYEQYF. As DNA, the CDR3 is TGCAGTGCTAGCCCTGACAGGGGCTACGAGCAGTACTTC.

This clonotype occurred many times. The chain joins TRBV12-3 or TRBV12-4 to TRBJ2-1, with D possibly TRBD1 on 5 matching bases. V lost 4 bases, J lost 0 bases, and 10 bases lay in between. This CDR3 contains 15 residues. CDR3 region: CASSSQETSYNEQFF. As DNA, the CDR3 is TGTGCCAGCAGTTCACAGGAGACCTCCTACAATGAGCAGTTCTTC.

This clonotype was recorded many times. The V gene is TRBV7-9, the J gene TRBJ1-5; D uncertain. V was trimmed by 4 bases and J by 0 bases, leaving 10 bases between them. The CDR3 contains 15 residues. Per germline, CDR1 SEHNR and CDR2 FQNEAQ (reference sequence). CDR3 loop: CASSSTLYSNQPQHF. The CDR3 DNA is TGTGCCAGCAGCTCGACCCTATATAGCAATCAGCCCCAGCATTTT.

V is TRBV28 and J is TRBJ2-3, with D possibly TRBD2 on 5 matching bases. Trimming left V 5 bases short and J 0 bases short, with 15 bases between. CDR1 and CDR2 from the germline V gene are MDHEN and SYDVKM. This CDR3 has 16 residues. CDR3 amino acids: CASSPVGLTSTDTQYF. The DNA for the CDR3 is TGTGCCAGCAGTCCGGTAGGACTGACTAGCACAGATACGCAGTATTTT.

The sample holds a few counts of this clonotype. The chain joins TRBV7-9 to TRBJ1-3; D not certain. Trimming took off 1 base at V and 1 base at J, with 8 bases between the two ends. From germline, CDR1 is SEHNR and CDR2 FQNEAQ (reference sequence). CDR3 length: 15 residues. As DNA, the CDR3 is TGTGCCAGCAGCTTAGTCCGAGGGTCTGGAAACACCATATATTTT. Translated, it gives CASSLVRGSGNTIYF.

The chain is built from TRBV7-9 and TRBJ2-5; no clear D gene. CDR3 size: 14 residues. Germline V gene lookup returns CDR1 SEHNR and CDR2 FQNEAQ (reference sequence). Trimming stripped 2 bases from V and 6 bases from J, with 13 bases between. CDR3 sequence reads: CASSLLAMDQTQYF. DNA for the CDR3: TGTGCCAGCAGCTTACTTGCAATGGACCAGACCCAGTACTTC. The full variable domain, in which reference TRBV7-9 and TRBJ2-5 provide the parts outside the CDR3, is DTGVSQNPRHKITKRGQNVTFRCDPISEHNRLYWYRQTLGQGPEFLTYFQNEAQLEKSRLLSDRFSAERPKGSFSTLEIQRTEQGDSAMYLCASSLLAMDQTQYFGPGTRLLVL.

The sample holds many counts of this clonotype. This rearrangement joins TRBV7-2 to TRBJ2-7, with D tentatively TRBD2 (6 bases). V was clipped by 1 base and J by 7 bases, with 11 bases between them. Germline V CDR1 and CDR2: SGHTA, FQGNSA. The length of the CDR3 is 13 residues. This CDR3 reads CASSLGEAGEQYF. The CDR3 DNA is TGTGCCAGCAGCTTAGGGGAGGCAGGGGAGCAGTACTTC. The full variable domain, with the rest looked up from reference TRBV7-2 and TRBJ2-7, is GAGVSQSPSNKVTEKGKDVELRCDPISGHTALYWYRQSLGQGLEFLIYFQGNSAPDKSGLPSDRFSAERTGGSVSTLTIQRTQQEDSAVYLCASSLGEAGEQYFGPGTRLTVT.

There are many counts of this clonotype. The chain combines TRBV9 with TRBJ2-5; either TRBD1 or TRBD2 may fit D (7 bases each). Between the trimmed V and J ends, which lost 2 bases and 1 base, there was a span of 15 bases. The CDR3 is 16 amino acids. CDR1 and CDR2 from the germline V gene are SGDLS and YYNGEE. Written as DNA, the CDR3 is TGTGCCAGCAGCGTGGGAGGGACAGTCGGCCAAGAGACCCAGTACTTC. Protein product: CASSVGGTVGQETQYF.

There are a few counts of this clonotype. The chain uses TRBV30 and TRBJ1-5; D gene uncertain. The CDR3 loop spans 13 amino acids. In germline, CDR1 is GTSNPN, CDR2 SVGIG (reference sequence). V was clipped by 1 base and J by 2 bases, with 6 bases between them. CDR3 in amino acids: CAWSGSRNQPQHF. CDR3 nucleotides: TGTGCCTGGAGTGGGTCGCGCAATCAGCCCCAGCATTTT. Using reference TRBV30 and TRBJ1-5 for the parts outside the CDR3, the full variable domain is SQTIHQWPATLVQPVGSPLSLECTVEGTSNPNLYWYRQAAGRGLQLLFYSVGIGQISSEVPQNLSASRPQDRQFILSSKKLLLSDSGFYLCAWSGSRNQPQHFGDGTRLSIL.

Worth noting for this clonotype: A read error may explain this, as a much larger clone is one base away. This rearrangement joins TRBV2 to TRBJ1-6; TRBD1 matches 7 bases. V gave up 7 bases and J gave up 1 base; unmatched junction bases: 10. Germline loops: CDR1 SNHLY, CDR2 FYNNEI. CDR3 size: 17 residues. Here the CDR3 reads CASNGSTGESYNSPLHF. CDR3 sequence (DNA): TGTGCCAGCAACGGAAGTACAGGGGAGTCCTATAATTCACCCCTCCACTTT.

In this sample, this clonotype turned up a few times. The V call is TRBV2, the J call TRBJ1-1; TRBD1 is a possible D gene (6 bases). V shed 11 bases and J shed 5 bases, with 12 bases lying between them. Looked up from germline, CDR1 is SNHLY and CDR2 is FYNNEI. CDR3 length equals 11 residues. The CDR3 loop reads CAEGGRTEAFF. The CDR3 DNA follows: TGTGCCGAGGGGGGCAGAACTGAAGCTTTCTTT.

This chain joins TRBV19 and TRBJ2-5; 11 bases are shared with TRBD2. This CDR3 is 18 amino acids long. V was pared by 3 bases and J by 4 bases, with 13 bases of the junction left unmatched. CDR1 and CDR2 (germline): LNHDA, SQIVND (reference sequence). This chain's CDR3 is CASSISLAGGKRGETQYF. The CDR3 DNA reads TGTGCCAGTAGTATTTCTCTAGCGGGGGGCAAACGGGGAGAGACCCAGTACTTC.

In this sample, this clonotype turned up a few times. The genes are TRBV20-1 and TRBJ2-5; a weak D match, TRBD1 (6 bases). This CDR3 spans 15 amino acids. Trimming removed 2 bases from V and 4 bases from J, with 17 bases in between. CDR1 is DFQATT and CDR2 is SNEGSKA in the germline V gene (reference sequence). CDR3: CSARSEGQILETQYF. The CDR3 coding sequence is TGCAGTGCTAGAAGCGAAGGACAGATTTTAGAGACCCAGTACTTC.

This clonotype was seen more than once but under ten times. This chain's CDR3 is CASPQGGNTGTSSPQETQYF. Written as DNA, the CDR3 is TGTGCCAGCCCACAGGGAGGTAATACCGGGACTAGCAGTCCCCAAGAGACCCAGTACTTC. The chain is built from TRBV6-7 and TRBJ2-5, with 9 nucleotides matching TRBD2. TRBV6-7 is filed as an ORF, its function uncertain. The CDR3 extends over 20 amino acids. J lost 1 base, V lost 8 bases, and 23 bases had no gene match.

V gene TRBV24-1 combines with J gene TRBJ2-2, with 8 bases lining up with TRBD2. V lost 4 bases, J lost 1 base, and 4 bases stayed unmatched. The CDR3 consists of 16 residues. Germline CDR1 reads KGHDR; CDR2 reads SFDVKD. CDR3 protein: CATSEHRGGNTGELFF. CDR3 bases: TGTGCCACCAGTGAACACCGGGGGGGGAACACCGGGGAGCTGTTTTTT.

The chain joins TRBV7-9 to TRBJ1-1, with 8 nucleotides matching TRBD1. Per germline, CDR1 SEHNR and CDR2 FQNEAQ (reference sequence). The CDR3 extends over 16 amino acids. The V gene end was trimmed by 5 bases and the J gene end by 4 bases; junction bases not matched to a gene: 12. This CDR3 reads CASSPGTGPQRTEAFF. CDR3 bases: TGTGCCAGCAGCCCGGGGACAGGCCCCCAGCGCACTGAAGCTTTCTTT.

Notes on this clonotype: The conserved phenylalanine or tryptophan normally closing the CDR3 is absent here, so this likely arose from a read error. The V call is TRBV28, the J call TRBJ1-4; TRBD1 agrees at 10 bases. The CDR3 contains 14 residues. Germline CDR1 is MDHEN and CDR2 is SYDVKM. V trimming: 4 bases; J trimming: 6 bases; junction bases outside the gene matches: 2. The CDR3 is CASSWDRGDEKLFS. CDR3 sequence (DNA): TGTGCCAGCAGTTGGGACAGGGGTGATGAAAAACTGTTTTCT.

The chain joins TRBV6-2 or TRBV6-3 to TRBJ1-2; D ambiguous. Germline V gives CDR1 MNHEY, CDR2 SVGEGT. V was clipped by 5 bases and J by 8 bases, with 18 bases between them. The CDR3 consists of 14 residues. The DNA for the CDR3 is TGTGCCAGCAGTGAAGCGGGAGGCAAAGGCGGCTACACCTTC. Translation gives CASSEAGGKGGYTF.

This clonotype was seen many times. The chain couples TRBV18 to TRBJ2-5, with D unclear. Between the trimmed V and J ends, which lost 2 bases and 2 bases, there was a span of 6 bases. Germline loops: CDR1 KGHSH, CDR2 LQKENI. The CDR3 extends over 13 amino acids. CDR3 sequence: CASSPEVQETQYF. CDR3 bases: TGTGCCAGCTCACCAGAAGTTCAAGAGACCCAGTACTTC.

This CDR3 is CSVVQQVRVRDTEAFF. The CDR3 coding sequence is TGCAGCGTTGTCCAACAGGTCCGGGTTCGAGACACTGAAGCTTTCTTT. The J gene is TRBJ1-1, the V gene TRBV29-1, with TRBD1 as a possible D gene (5 bases). Per germline, CDR1 SQVTM and CDR2 ANQGSEA. This CDR3 comprises 16 residues. Trimming took 4 bases from V and 3 from J, leaving 21 bases between them. Full variable domain (missing parts from reference TRBV29-1 and TRBJ1-1): SAVISQKPSRDICQRGTSLTIQCQVDSQVTMMFWYRQQPGQSLTLIATANQGSEATYESGFVIDKFPISRPNLTFSTLTVSNMSPEDSSIYLCSVVQQVRVRDTEAFFGQGTRLTVV.

This clonotype was observed many times. This chain links TRBV6-9 with TRBJ1-1, with TRBD1 matching over 9 bases. The CDR3 loop spans 15 amino acids. CDR1 MNHGY and CDR2 SVAAGI come from the germline V gene. Unmatched junction bases numbered 8, after V lost 4 bases and J lost 5 bases. The CDR3 loop reads CASSSRTGVMTEAFF. CDR3 coding DNA: TGTGCCAGCAGTTCCCGGACAGGGGTGATGACTGAAGCTTTCTTT.

This clonotype has at least ten counts. V is TRBV5-6 and J is TRBJ1-5; unclear D gene. Trimming removed 0 bases at V and 0 bases at J, with 7 bases between. In germline, CDR1 is SGHDT, CDR2 YYEEEE. The CDR3 runs to 15 residues. CDR3 coding DNA: TGTGCCAGCAGCTTGGGCAAGTATAGCAATCAGCCCCAGCATTTT. This codes for CASSLGKYSNQPQHF.

This clonotype has at least ten counts. The chain employs TRBV12-3 or TRBV12-4 and TRBJ2-3; TRBD2 agrees at 9 bases. J lost 1 base, V lost 6 bases, and 8 bases had no gene match. The length of the CDR3 is 16 residues. The CDR3 here is CASRSSRLAGTDTQYF. DNA of the CDR3: TGTGCCAGCAGGAGTTCCCGACTAGCGGGCACAGATACGCAGTATTTT.

As regards this clonotype: This could be a read error, since a much larger clone is one nucleotide away. The V and J genes are TRBV7-6 and TRBJ2-5; the D gene is possibly TRBD2 (5 bases). The germline CDR1 and CDR2 sequences are SGHVS and FNYEAQ. The CDR3 spans 15 residues. CDR3 region: CSSSSFSAYQETQYF. DNA for the CDR3: TGTTCCAGCAGCTCCTTTAGCGCGTACCAAGAGACCCAGTACTTC.